These 30 T cell receptor beta chains share one sample of origin, sequenced in a study of blood T cell repertoires in COVID-19. Some clones are missing from TCRdb's copy, which holds only in-frame ones; the method was immunoSEQ multiplex PCR. The table has roughly 32,000 clones, around 86% seen once; the top ten hold more than 12%. What was sequenced was peripheral blood. The receptor set was obtained from a man in his fifties or sixties with active COVID-19.

The chain combines TRBV6-5 with TRBJ2-3; TRBD2 matches 9 bases. There are 15 residues in the CDR3. V lost 4 bases, J lost 1 base, and 3 bases stayed unmatched. Germline V CDR1 and CDR2: MNHEY, SVGAGI. The CDR3 spells CASSWREGGTDTQYF. CDR3 bases: TGTGCCAGCAGTTGGCGGGAGGGGGGCACAGATACGCAGTATTTT.

The V and J genes are TRBV19 and TRBJ1-3; the D gene is possibly TRBD1 (6 bases). The CDR3 covers 17 residues. Germline CDR1 LNHDA, CDR2 SQIVND (reference sequence). V lost 4 bases and J 0 bases, leaving 16 bases between the germline ends. The CDR3 is CASSTFGQTFSGNTIYF. CDR3 bases: TGTGCCAGTAGTACCTTCGGACAGACCTTCTCTGGAAACACCATATATTTT.

V gene TRBV4-2 combines with J gene TRBJ2-5; 14 bases agree with TRBD2. The germline V gene has CDR1 LGHNA and CDR2 YNFKEQ. The CDR3 is 19 amino acids. V shed 0 bases and J 1 base; nucleotides not matched to a gene: 7. This CDR3 reads CASSQDPPGLAGGQETQYF. The CDR3 nucleotides read TGTGCCAGCAGCCAAGATCCCCCAGGACTAGCGGGGGGCCAAGAGACCCAGTACTTC.

This clone was picked up one time. The rearrangement uses TRBV2 and TRBJ1-5, with TRBD1 as a possible D gene (5 bases). Trimming took off 6 bases at V and 6 bases at J, with 15 bases between the two ends. The length of the CDR3 is 14 residues. From germline, CDR1 is SNHLY and CDR2 FYNNEI. As DNA, the CDR3 is TGTGCCAGCAGCTCGGGGGTGGGTGTTCAGCCCCAGCATTTT. It codes for CASSSGVGVQPQHF.

The chain is built from TRBV19 and TRBJ2-2, with a tentative D call TRBD2 (6 bases). Germline V gene sequence: CDR1 LNHDA, CDR2 SQIVND (reference sequence). The CDR3 is 14 amino acids. Trimming pared 7 bases from V and 6 bases from J, leaving 15 bases between. CDR3 DNA sequence: TGTGCCAGTAAATCAGGAGGGGTGGCCGGGGAGCTGTTTTTT. Translated, it gives CASKSGGVAGELFF. The entire variable domain, with the rest obtained from reference TRBV19 and TRBJ2-2, is as follows: DGGITQSPKYLFRKEGQNVTLSCEQNLNHDAMYWYRQDPGQGLRLIYYSQIVNDFQKGDIAEGYSVSREKKESFPLTVTSAQKNPTAFYLCASKSGGVAGELFFGEGSRLTVL.

CDR3 sequence (DNA): TGTGCCAGCAGCTTAATGTCACTAGGCGGGAGGACACTTTACAATGAGCAGTTCTTC. Residues: CASSLMSLGGRTLYNEQFF. The rearrangement links TRBV7-9 to TRBJ2-1; 8 bases are shared with TRBD2. The germline V gene encodes CDR1 SEHNR and CDR2 FQNEAQ (reference sequence). CDR3 size: 19 residues. Trimming removed 2 bases from V and 4 bases from J; junction bases left unmatched: 16.

This rearrangement joins TRBV7-2 to TRBJ2-7; possibly TRBD2 for D (6 bases). V was cut by 5 bases and J by 2 bases, with 13 bases left in between. The CDR3 totals 14 residues. Germline V lookup: CDR1 SGHTA, CDR2 FQGNSA. CDR3 coding DNA: TGTGCCAGCAGCCTAAGCGGGCAAGCCTACGAGCAGTACTTC. Protein product: CASSLSGQAYEQYF.

CDR3 residues: CATSRDRTGGDGYTF. CDR3 nucleotides: TGTGCCACCAGCAGAGATCGGACTGGGGGCGATGGCTACACCTTC. The rearrangement uses TRBV15 and TRBJ1-2, with a tentative D call TRBD1 (6 bases). Trimming pared 0 bases from V and 6 bases from J, leaving 14 bases between. The CDR3 is 15 amino acids. Per germline, CDR1 LNHNV and CDR2 YYDKDF (reference sequence).

This sequence joins TRBV6-5 and TRBJ2-7; possibly TRBD2 for D (5 bases). V was trimmed by 6 bases and J by 3 bases, leaving 12 bases between them. The CDR3 is 13 residues long. CDR1 and CDR2 (germline): MNHEY, SVGAGI. CDR3 DNA sequence: TGTGCCAGCAGGGCGGACGGACTCTACGAGCAGTACTTC. This sequence encodes CASRADGLYEQYF.

The rearrangement joins TRBV6-2 or TRBV6-3 to TRBJ2-1, with 9 bases fitting TRBD2. With V trimmed by 4 bases and J by 3 bases, 4 bases remained unmatched. CDR3 length: 15 amino acids. In germline, CDR1 is MNHEY, CDR2 SVGEGT. CDR3 in DNA: TGTGCCAGCAGTTGGGGTAGCGGGGGCTACAATGAGCAGTTCTTC. Its translation: CASSWGSGGYNEQFF.

This chain's CDR3 is CASSIMGSRTGRGAFF. The CDR3 region has the DNA TGTGCCAGTAGTATAATGGGATCTAGAACGGGCCGGGGGGCTTTCTTT. The gene calls are TRBV19 and TRBJ1-1; D is possibly TRBD1 (5 bases). The ends were cut back, 2 bases at V and 11 bases at J, with 24 bases in the middle. The CDR3 spans 16 residues. Germline values: CDR1 LNHDA, CDR2 SQIVND (reference sequence).

The J gene is TRBJ1-1, the V gene TRBV5-6; perhaps TRBD1 as D (5 bases). Germline V lookup: CDR1 SGHDT, CDR2 YYEEEE. V shed 2 bases and J shed 1 base, with 9 bases lying between them. The CDR3 loop spans 14 amino acids. The CDR3 loop is CASSFVRGNTEAFF. DNA for the CDR3: TGTGCCAGCAGCTTCGTAAGGGGGAACACTGAAGCTTTCTTT.

This chain connects TRBV24-1 to TRBJ2-3; possible D gene TRBD2, 5 bases. V lost 4 bases and J lost 5, with 15 bases in between. The CDR3 spans 15 residues. The germline V gene encodes CDR1 KGHDR and CDR2 SFDVKD. CDR3 sequence reads: CATSDPGKAGDTQYF. The CDR3 nucleotides are TGTGCCACCAGTGACCCTGGGAAGGCGGGAGATACGCAGTATTTT.

V usage is TRBV11-3 and J usage is TRBJ2-3; perhaps TRBD2 as D (7 bases). Trimming left V 1 base short and J 6 bases short, with 11 bases between. Germline CDR1 and CDR2: SGHNT and YENEEA. The CDR3 length is 14 residues. CDR3 region: CASSLARGADTQYF. In DNA, the CDR3 is TGTGCCAGCAGCTTAGCCCGGGGGGCGGATACGCAGTATTTT.

This clone appeared once. The CDR3 is CASSKDGTGVTDTQYF. In DNA form, the CDR3 reads TGTGCCAGCAGCAAAGACGGGACAGGGGTCACAGATACGCAGTATTTT. This rearrangement joins TRBV21-1 to TRBJ2-3; TRBD1 was called by the table and not checked on the DNA. TRBV21-1 has pseudogene status. The CDR3 contains 16 residues.

The chain employs TRBV7-9 and TRBJ2-1; 8 bases agree with TRBD2. V lost 4 bases and J lost 12; bases outside the gene matches: 5. CDR1 SEHNR and CDR2 FQNEAQ come from the germline V gene (reference sequence). This CDR3 comprises 12 residues. The CDR3 bases are TGTGCCAGCAGCTCCTTGGCGGGGGGGCAGTTCTTC. Translated: CASSSLAGGQFF.

The chain carries TRBV6-6 and TRBJ1-1; 12 bases line up with TRBD1. The trim removed 6 bases at V and 5 bases at J, leaving 4 bases unmatched. CDR1 is MNHNY, CDR2 SVGAGI, per germline (reference sequence). CDR3 size: 14 residues. As DNA, the CDR3 is TGTGCCAGCAGGGGACAGGGGGCAGTAACTGAAGCTTTCTTT. Encoded protein: CASRGQGAVTEAFF.

The CDR3 nucleotides are TGTGCCAGCACCCGTAGCCCCTGGAACACCATATATTTT. It translates to CASTRSPWNTIYF. The chain carries TRBV12-3 or TRBV12-4 and TRBJ1-3; no clear D. The CDR3 has 13 residues. Trimming stripped 7 bases from V and 7 bases from J, with 14 bases between.

The chain uses TRBV11-3 and TRBJ2-7; weak D call: TRBD1 (5 bases). The CDR3 consists of 12 residues. Germline V lookup: CDR1 SGHNT, CDR2 YENEEA. Trimming took 4 bases from V and 6 from J, leaving 10 bases between them. For the CDR3, the DNA is TGTGCCAGCAGCTCGCCAGGGTCCGAGCAGTACTTC. This codes for CASSSPGSEQYF.

The chain employs TRBV6-5 and TRBJ2-7, with 13 positions matching TRBD2. Germline CDR1 MNHEY, CDR2 SVGAGI. The CDR3 spans 14 residues. The ends lost 8 bases at V and 5 bases at J; junction bases unmatched: 6. The CDR3 nucleotides read TGTGCCAGCGAACTAGCGGGAGGGCCCCACGAGCAGTACTTC. Its translation: CASELAGGPHEQYF.

The V call is TRBV7-2, the J call TRBJ2-1, with TRBD1 matching 7 bases. Germline V CDR1 and CDR2: SGHTA, FQGNSA. The V and J ends lost 4 bases and 5 bases, in that order; junction bases with no gene match: 8. The CDR3 spans 15 residues. The CDR3, as DNA: TGTGCCAGCAGCTGGAACAGGGGACAAAACAATGAGCAGTTCTTC. Protein: CASSWNRGQNNEQFF.

The V gene is TRBV9, the J gene TRBJ2-7; 7 bases match TRBD1. The CDR3 runs 14 residues. Germline CDR1 and CDR2: SGDLS and YYNGEE. J gave up 4 bases and V 4 bases, and 8 bases lay outside the gene matches. The CDR3 bases are TGTGCCAGCAGCCCCAGGGGGAGCCCATACGAGCAGTACTTC. As protein: CASSPRGSPYEQYF.

This clone was detected a few times. The V and J genes are TRBV6-2 or TRBV6-3 and TRBJ2-1; 8 bases line up with TRBD2. There are 14 residues in the CDR3. Trimming cost V 5 bases and J 0 bases; bases outside gene matches: 0. Per germline, CDR1 MNHEY and CDR2 SVGEGT. The CDR3, as DNA: TGTGCCAGCAGTAGCGGGAGCTCCTACAATGAGCAGTTCTTC. Its protein product is CASSSGSSYNEQFF.

J is TRBJ2-5 and V is TRBV7-2; D remains unclear. CDR3 length equals 14 residues. The V gene lost 5 bases and the J gene lost 2 bases, with 12 bases spanning the gap. Germline loops: CDR1 SGHTA, CDR2 FQGNSA. The CDR3 reads CASSRFTLQETQYF. CDR3 DNA sequence: TGTGCCAGCAGCCGCTTTACCCTACAAGAGACCCAGTACTTC.

The chain combines TRBV4-1 with TRBJ1-2; 9 bases map to TRBD1. CDR1 and CDR2 (germline): MGHRA, YSYEKL. The CDR3 runs 16 residues. After removal of 4 bases from V and 7 bases from J, the junction contained 13 bases not matched to a gene. CDR3 loop: CASSLGTGRGRGGYTF. The DNA for the CDR3 is TGCGCCAGCAGCCTCGGGACAGGGAGGGGGAGAGGTGGCTACACCTTC.

The V call is TRBV29-1, the J call TRBJ2-3; TRBD2 matches 10 bases. The V segment lost 3 bases and the J segment 2 bases; nucleotides outside the gene matches: 17. In germline, CDR1 is SQVTM, CDR2 ANQGSEA. The CDR3 runs 19 residues. CDR3 DNA: TGCAGCGTTGAGGGTCCCCAGCGGGAGGGCCGGGGGGACACAGATACGCAGTATTTT. Translating it yields CSVEGPQREGRGDTDTQYF.

The chain is built from TRBV7-9 and TRBJ1-5; D is undetermined. Germline CDR1 reads SEHNR; CDR2 reads FQNEAQ (reference sequence). V was shortened by 1 base and J by 3 bases, with 13 bases between the two germline ends. The length of the CDR3 is 16 residues. The CDR3, as DNA: TGTGCCAGCAGCTTAGTTGGAGGAAGGGACAATCAGCCCCAGCATTTT. Translating gives CASSLVGGRDNQPQHF.

This sequence joins TRBV30 and TRBJ2-1; 9 bases fit TRBD2. The CDR3 covers 15 residues. V shed 0 bases, J shed 9 bases, and the junction held 9 bases outside the gene matches. Germline V gives CDR1 GTSNPN, CDR2 SVGIG (reference sequence). CDR3 sequence: CAWSVDSGSMREQFF. In DNA, the CDR3 is TGTGCCTGGAGTGTAGATAGCGGGAGCATGCGTGAGCAGTTCTTC.

The V and J genes are TRBV7-3 and TRBJ2-3; D not resolved. The ends were cut back, 1 base at V and 2 bases at J, with 7 bases in the middle. CDR3 length: 14 amino acids. The germline V gene has CDR1 SGHTA and CDR2 FQGTGA. As DNA, the CDR3 is TGTGCCAGCAGCTTAATCTCTTTCACAGATACGCAGTATTTT. Translating it yields CASSLISFTDTQYF. Based on the CDR3 plus reference TRBV7-3 and TRBJ2-3, the full variable domain is GAGVSQTPSNKVTEKGKYVELRCDPISGHTALYWYRQSLGQGPEFLIYFQGTGAADDSGLPNDRFFAVRPEGSVSTLKIQRTERGDSAVYLCASSLISFTDTQYFGPGTRLTVL.

The chain's CDR3 is CASSEYGDRAGYTF. CDR3 DNA sequence: TGTGCCAGCAGTGAATACGGTGACAGGGCAGGCTACACCTTC. The chain is built from TRBV25-1 and TRBJ1-2; 7 positions agree with TRBD1. The V gene's germline CDR1 is MGHDK and CDR2 SYGVNS. J was trimmed by 8 bases and V by 0 bases; bases with no gene match: 6. CDR3 length equals 14 residues.